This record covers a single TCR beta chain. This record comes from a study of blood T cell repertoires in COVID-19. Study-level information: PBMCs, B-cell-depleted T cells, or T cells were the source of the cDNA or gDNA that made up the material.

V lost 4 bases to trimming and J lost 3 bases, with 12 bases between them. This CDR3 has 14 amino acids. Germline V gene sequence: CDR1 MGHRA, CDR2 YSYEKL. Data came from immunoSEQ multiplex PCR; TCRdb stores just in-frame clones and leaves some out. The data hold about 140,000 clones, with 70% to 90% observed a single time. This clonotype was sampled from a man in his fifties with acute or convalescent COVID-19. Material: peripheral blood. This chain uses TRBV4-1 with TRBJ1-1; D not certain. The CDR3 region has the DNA TGCGCCAGCAGCCGCGAAAAGAGCCACACTGAAGCTTTCTTT. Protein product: CASSREKSHTEAFF.